These 18 T cell receptor beta chains came from one sample sequenced in a study of T cell responses to AZD1222 COVID-19 vaccine. TCRdb's copy holds only in-frame clones and misses some; the assay was immunoSEQ multiplex PCR. The data hold about 120,000 clones, with 85% to 95% observed a single time. The material was peripheral blood, obtained on day 0 of AZD1222 vaccination. Every receptor here comes from an adult in good health.

This sequence joins TRBV5-6 and TRBJ1-4; TRBD1 aligns across 7 bases. The CDR3 covers 15 residues. Germline-derived CDR1 and CDR2 are SGHDT and YYEEEE. The trim removed 0 bases at V and 4 bases at J, leaving 3 bases unmatched. The chain's CDR3 is CASSLVGDSNEKLFF. CDR3 in DNA: TGTGCCAGCAGCTTGGTGGGGGACAGTAATGAAAAACTGTTTTTT.

The table lists this clone with a count of one. The J gene is TRBJ1-2, the V gene TRBV3-1 (or the pseudogene TRBV3-2); D gene unclear. Per the germline V gene, CDR1 is LGHDT and CDR2 is YNNKEL (reference sequence). CDR3 length: 13 amino acids. Trimming cost V 0 bases and J 10 bases, with 12 bases left between them. CDR3 nucleotides: TGTGCCAGCAGCCAAGATTGGGGATACCCCTACACCTTC. Protein: CASSQDWGYPYTF.

This clone was found a few times. The J gene is TRBJ2-5, the V gene TRBV12-3 or TRBV12-4; D is unclear. The CDR3 is made up of 12 amino acids. Trimming stripped 4 bases from V and 4 bases from J, with 7 bases between. CDR3 bases: TGTGCCAGCAGTTCGACGGGAGAGACCCAGTACTTC. Its protein product is CASSSTGETQYF.

V usage is TRBV6-5 and J usage is TRBJ2-7; 7 nucleotides align to TRBD1. Germline values: CDR1 MNHEY, CDR2 SVGAGI. The trim removed 1 base at V and 2 bases at J, leaving 5 bases unmatched. This CDR3 has 15 residues. The CDR3 DNA reads TGTGCCAGCAGTTACTGGGGACAGTCTACCTACGAGCAGTACTTC. It translates to CASSYWGQSTYEQYF.

The chain recombines TRBV6-2 or TRBV6-3 with TRBJ1-4; D unresolved. Trimming took 2 bases from V and 6 from J, leaving 10 bases between them. The CDR3 spans 14 residues. Germline assignment: CDR1 MNHEY and CDR2 SVGEGT. The CDR3 coding sequence is TGTGCCAGCAGTTACCTAGGGAGAGATGAAAAACTGTTTTTT. Protein product: CASSYLGRDEKLFF.

This chain joins TRBV19 and TRBJ1-1; D uncertain. Trimming shortened V by 6 bases and J by 5 bases, and 10 bases separated the two germline ends. Per the germline V gene, CDR1 is LNHDA and CDR2 is SQIVND (reference sequence). This CDR3 is built from 12 residues. In nucleotides, the CDR3 is TGTGCCAGTAGCGCGGGGAAGACTGAAGCTTTCTTT. Translating gives CASSAGKTEAFF.

The gene calls are TRBV2 and TRBJ1-1; D call uncertain. Germline V lookup: CDR1 SNHLY, CDR2 FYNNEI. Trimming stripped 7 bases from V and 1 base from J, with 7 bases between. The CDR3 length is 12 residues. The CDR3 coding sequence is TGTGCCAGCATCCGGGGGAACACTGAAGCTTTCTTT. Amino acids: CASIRGNTEAFF.

V and J are TRBV6-5 and TRBJ2-7; no reliable D call. Per the germline V gene, CDR1 is MNHEY and CDR2 is SVGAGI. V was trimmed by 4 bases and J by 4 bases, leaving 11 bases between them. The CDR3 runs to 13 residues. The CDR3 sequence: CASSSDGRYEQYF. The CDR3 DNA is TGTGCCAGCAGTTCAGACGGCAGGTACGAGCAGTACTTC.

The rearrangement uses TRBV15 and TRBJ2-1, with D possibly matching TRBD2 (6 bases). This CDR3 is built from 16 residues. Germline V CDR1 and CDR2: LNHNV, YYDKDF (reference sequence). Trimming pared 0 bases from V and 5 bases from J, leaving 14 bases between. The CDR3 region is CATSRDASVGHNEQFF. CDR3 sequence (DNA): TGTGCCACCAGCAGAGATGCTAGCGTCGGCCACAATGAGCAGTTCTTC.

This clone was recorded once. V usage is TRBV5-5 and J usage is TRBJ2-7; D ambiguous. V dropped 0 bases and J dropped 3 bases, with 10 bases sitting between them. The CDR3 has 14 residues. The germline V gene encodes CDR1 SGHKS and CDR2 YYEKEE (reference sequence). CDR3 loop: CASSLARSGYEQYF. The CDR3 DNA reads TGTGCCAGCAGCTTGGCCAGGTCCGGCTACGAGCAGTACTTC.

The chain is built from TRBV14 and TRBJ2-7; a possible D gene is TRBD1 (5 bases). Germline CDR1 and CDR2: SGHDN and FVKESK. The CDR3 runs 14 residues. Trimming stripped 6 bases from V and 2 bases from J, with 14 bases between. The CDR3 DNA reads TGTGCCAGCAGGCGGCAGGGTGAGACCTACGAGCAGTACTTC. It yields the protein CASRRQGETYEQYF.

V and J are TRBV19 and TRBJ1-1, with a tentative D call TRBD1 (5 bases). The ends were cut back, 4 bases at V and 1 base at J, with 10 bases in the middle. CDR3 size: 14 residues. Per the germline V gene, CDR1 is LNHDA and CDR2 is SQIVND (reference sequence). In DNA, the CDR3 is TGTGCCAGTAGTACTGGGGGACCGAACACTGAAGCTTTCTTT. It yields the protein CASSTGGPNTEAFF.

The chain uses TRBV4-1 and TRBJ1-2; D remains ambiguous. V was clipped by 0 bases and J by 2 bases, with 10 bases between them. From germline, CDR1 is MGHRA and CDR2 YSYEKL. CDR3 length: 15 amino acids. For the CDR3, the DNA is TGCGCCAGCAGCCAAGAATTTGCAGCGAACTATGGCTACACCTTC. This translates into CASSQEFAANYGYTF.

The chain recombines TRBV5-1 with TRBJ2-3; 9 positions agree with TRBD1. CDR3 size: 16 residues. V dropped 4 bases and J dropped 8; count of bases not matched to a gene: 14. CDR1 and CDR2 from the germline V gene are SGHRS and YFSETQ. CDR3 bases: TGCGCCAGCAGCCTACCGGGACAGGGAGTGGGGTTTACGCAGTATTTT. Its translation is CASSLPGQGVGFTQYF.

This clone was seen once. The V and J genes are TRBV9 and TRBJ2-7, with D perhaps TRBD2 (6 bases). Germline V gene data show CDR1 as SGDLS and CDR2 as YYNGEE. The CDR3 contains 15 residues. The V end lost 6 bases, the J end lost 1 base, and 17 bases lay between the germline ends. For the CDR3, the DNA is TGTGCCAGCAACCCCTCCGGGAGCCGGTCCTACGAGCAGTACTTC. It codes for CASNPSGSRSYEQYF.

This sequence joins TRBV7-9 and TRBJ2-7; TRBD2 might be the D (5 bases). The CDR3 contains 13 residues. V gave up 5 bases and J gave up 5 bases, with 13 bases separating them. Per the germline V gene, CDR1 is SEHNR and CDR2 is FQNEAQ (reference sequence). CDR3 sequence reads: CASSPTGLDEQYF. CDR3 bases: TGTGCCAGCAGCCCGACTGGACTCGACGAGCAGTACTTC.

The CDR3 nucleotides are TGTGCCAGTAGTCTCGGGACAGGGGTTCTTGACGAGCAGTACTTC. As protein: CASSLGTGVLDEQYF. The chain is built from TRBV19 and TRBJ2-7, with TRBD1 matching 10 bases. V trimming: 5 bases; J trimming: 5 bases; junction bases outside the gene matches: 9. Germline lookup yields CDR1 LNHDA and CDR2 SQIVND (reference sequence). This CDR3 is 15 amino acids long. The variable domain in full, completed from reference TRBV19 and TRBJ2-7, reads DGGITQSPKYLFRKEGQNVTLSCEQNLNHDAMYWYRQDPGQGLRLIYYSQIVNDFQKGDIAEGYSVSREKKESFPLTVTSAQKNPTAFYLCASSLGTGVLDEQYFGPGTRLTVT.

The rearrangement joins TRBV6-6 to TRBJ1-5; a weak D match, TRBD1 (5 bases). Trimming stripped 4 bases from V and 1 base from J, with 14 bases between. The CDR3 has 16 residues. Germline lookup yields CDR1 MNHNY and CDR2 SVGAGI (reference sequence). DNA for the CDR3: TGTGCCAGCAGTTCCTTGTGGGGCGGAAGCAATCAGCCCCAGCATTTT. Protein sequence: CASSSLWGGSNQPQHF.